This TCR beta chain emerged from a study of human T cells and chemical hapten exposure. Whole-study findings and limits: TCRs at high frequency, those above 1 in 1000, did not change with DPC sensitization.

Time point denoted: patch test 2, 6 weeks after DPC sensitization. Noted treatment: therapeutic diphenylcyclopropenone sensitization with weekly scalp DPC. From the RACE reads, TCRdb called clonotypes with MiXCR, one entry per CDR3 protein. The table has 75,000 to 95,000 distinct CDR3 sequences, 8% to 13% seen once. This clonotype was picked up a small number of times. Its target is not known. J was trimmed by 6 bases and V by 5 bases; bases with no gene match: 13. CDR1 is DFQATT, CDR2 SNEGSKA, per germline (reference sequence). This CDR3 is built from 15 residues. This TCR came from a man in his forties with alopecia areata. Some clones in this sample may be carry-over from other donors' samples. This rearrangement joins TRBV20-1 to TRBJ2-7; TRBD1 aligns across 10 bases. Sequencing used whole blood, obtained in connection with sensitization to the hapten diphenylcyclopropenone (DPC). CDR3 sequence reads: CSAQGGGTGVLEQYF. CDR3 nucleotides: TGCAGTGCTCAGGGGGGTGGGACAGGGGTTCTCGAGCAGTACTTC.